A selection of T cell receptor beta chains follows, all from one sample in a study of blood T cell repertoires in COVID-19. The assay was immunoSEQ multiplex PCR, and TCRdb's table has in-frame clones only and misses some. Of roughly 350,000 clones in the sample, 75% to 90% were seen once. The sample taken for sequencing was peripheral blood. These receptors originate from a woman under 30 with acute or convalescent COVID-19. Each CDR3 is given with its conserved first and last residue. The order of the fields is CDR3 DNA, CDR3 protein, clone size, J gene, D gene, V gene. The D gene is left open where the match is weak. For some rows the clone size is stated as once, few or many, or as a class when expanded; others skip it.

CDR3 DNA: TGTGCCACCAGTGACTTTCCGAACACCGGGGAGCTGTTTTTT
CDR3 protein: CATSDFPNTGELFF
clone size: .
J gene: TRBJ2-2
D gene: .
V gene: TRBV24-1

CDR3 DNA: TGCGCCAGCAGCAGGGAACAGGGGGCTGGGGCCAACGTCCTGACTTTC
CDR3 protein: CASSREQGAGANVLTF
clone size: .
J gene: TRBJ2-6
D gene: TRBD1
V gene: TRBV5-1

CDR3 DNA: TGTGCCAGCAGTAAACAGGGCTCTGGAAACACCATATATTTT
CDR3 protein: CASSKQGSGNTIYF
clone size: .
J gene: TRBJ1-3
D gene: .
V gene: TRBV27

CDR3 DNA: TGCGCCAGCAGTGCAGAACGGGGCTATGGCTACACCTTC
CDR3 protein: CASSAERGYGYTF
clone size: few
J gene: TRBJ1-2
D gene: .
V gene: TRBV10-2

CDR3 DNA: TGTGCCAGCAGTGACAGCTCCATGAACACTGAAGCTTTCTTT
CDR3 protein: CASSDSSMNTEAFF
clone size: .
J gene: TRBJ1-1
D gene: .
V gene: TRBV6-6

CDR3 DNA: TGCAGCGTTCCAACGGGGACCTACGAGCAGTACTTC
CDR3 protein: CSVPTGTYEQYF
clone size: .
J gene: TRBJ2-7
D gene: .
V gene: TRBV29-1

CDR3 DNA: TGTGCCAGCAATCCGACAGTTAACTCTGGAAACACCATATATTTT
CDR3 protein: CASNPTVNSGNTIYF
clone size: once
J gene: TRBJ1-3
D gene: .
V gene: TRBV2

CDR3 DNA: TGTGCCAGCAGCCGAGACAGGGAGGCGTACACCGGGGAGCTGTTTTTT
CDR3 protein: CASSRDREAYTGELFF
clone size: once
J gene: TRBJ2-2
D gene: .
V gene: TRBV4-2

CDR3 DNA: TGTGCCAGCAGCCAAGGTATACAGGGCACTGGAAACACCATATATTTT
CDR3 protein: CASSQGIQGTGNTIYF
clone size: .
J gene: TRBJ1-3
D gene: .
V gene: TRBV3-1/TRBV3-2

CDR3 DNA: TGTGCCAGCTCACCACCAAGCGCCTCTGGAAACACCATATATTTT
CDR3 protein: CASSPPSASGNTIYF
clone size: .
J gene: TRBJ1-3
D gene: .
V gene: TRBV18

CDR3 DNA: TGTGCCAGCAGCTGGGGGGACAGTCAGCCCCAGCATTTT
CDR3 protein: CASSWGDSQPQHF
clone size: .
J gene: TRBJ1-5
D gene: TRBD1
V gene: TRBV11-2

CDR3 DNA: TGTGCCAGCAGCCATGGGACTAGCGGTTACGAGCAGTACTTC
CDR3 protein: CASSHGTSGYEQYF
clone size: .
J gene: TRBJ2-7
D gene: TRBD2
V gene: TRBV7-9

CDR3 DNA: TGTGCCAGTAGTTCACCAGGGGGCGTAGATGGCTACACCTTC
CDR3 protein: CASSSPGGVDGYTF
clone size: few
J gene: TRBJ1-2
D gene: TRBD1
V gene: TRBV19

CDR3 DNA: TGTGCCAGTCGAGGACAGGGGAACACTGAAGCTTTCTTT
CDR3 protein: CASRGQGNTEAFF
clone size: .
J gene: TRBJ1-1
D gene: TRBD1
V gene: TRBV19

CDR3 DNA: TGTGCCAGCAGCCAATTTAGCTATGAGCAGTTCTTC
CDR3 protein: CASSQFSYEQFF
clone size: .
J gene: TRBJ2-1
D gene: .
V gene: TRBV3-1/TRBV3-2

CDR3 DNA: TGTGCCAGCAGCGTAGACAGTCACACCGGGGAGCTGTTTTTT
CDR3 protein: CASSVDSHTGELFF
clone size: .
J gene: TRBJ2-2
D gene: .
V gene: TRBV9

CDR3 DNA: TGTGCCAGCAGTTACTCGGGGGGCTCCTACGAGCAGTACTTC
CDR3 protein: CASSYSGGSYEQYF
clone size: few
J gene: TRBJ2-7
D gene: .
V gene: TRBV6-6

CDR3 DNA: TGTGCCAGTAGAGAGGGGGGGATTGGTTATGGCTACACCTTC
CDR3 protein: CASREGGIGYGYTF
clone size: once
J gene: TRBJ1-2
D gene: .
V gene: TRBV19

CDR3 DNA: TGTGCCAGCAGCCCACCCCGGCCGCGGCAAAATGAAAAACTGTTTTTT
CDR3 protein: CASSPPRPRQNEKLFF
clone size: .
J gene: TRBJ1-4
D gene: .
V gene: TRBV14

CDR3 DNA: TGTGCCAGCAGCTTATTAGCAGGGCGGGAGCAGTACTTC
CDR3 protein: CASSLLAGREQYF
clone size: .
J gene: TRBJ2-7
D gene: .
V gene: TRBV7-3

CDR3 DNA: TGTGCCAGCAGTGAAGACTGGGGCTACACCTTC
CDR3 protein: CASSEDWGYTF
clone size: .
J gene: TRBJ1-2
D gene: .
V gene: TRBV25-1

CDR3 DNA: TGTGCCAGCAGTTGGACAGGGGGAGCTTTCTTT
CDR3 protein: CASSWTGGAFF
clone size: .
J gene: TRBJ1-1
D gene: TRBD1
V gene: TRBV28

CDR3 DNA: TGTGCCAGCAGTTTAAGGCAGGGGACTGAAGCTTTCTTT
CDR3 protein: CASSLRQGTEAFF
clone size: .
J gene: TRBJ1-1
D gene: .
V gene: TRBV28

CDR3 DNA: TGTGCCAGCAGCCCGTTCGACATTCAGTACTTC
CDR3 protein: CASSPFDIQYF
clone size: .
J gene: TRBJ2-4
D gene: .
V gene: TRBV6-6